The 15 T cell receptor beta chains listed next were all sequenced from one sample in a study of cytomegalovirus exposure and HLA in healthy donors. PCR employed 60 Vbeta and 13 Jbeta primers. The protocol was immunoSEQ multiplex PCR, while the TCRdb copy is restricted to in-frame clones and leaves out a portion. The profile shows 150,000 to 200,000 clones, roughly 83% of them singletons. The source material was PBMCs. The receptors shown here come from a boy aged 5 to 17 in good health and CMV-seronegative.

CDR3 amino acids: CASSRFMTVGELFF. The CDR3 DNA follows: TGTGCCAGCAGCCGATTTATGACTGTCGGGGAGCTGTTTTTT. The chain joins TRBV25-1 to TRBJ2-2, with D unclear. Germline lookup yields CDR1 MGHDK and CDR2 SYGVNS. Trimming took off 6 bases at V and 7 bases at J, with 15 bases between the two ends. The CDR3 has 14 amino acids.

The V call is TRBV7-9, the J call TRBJ2-3, with TRBD2 as a possible D gene (5 bases). The CDR3 is made up of 13 amino acids. V lost 5 bases, J lost 2 bases, and 8 bases lay in between. CDR1 is SEHNR and CDR2 is FQNEAQ in the germline V gene (reference sequence). CDR3 coding DNA: TGTGCCAGCAGCCCCGGGAACACAGATACGCAGTATTTT. It encodes CASSPGNTDTQYF. Full variable domain (outside the CDR3, taken from reference TRBV7-9 and TRBJ2-3): DTGVSQNPRHKITKRGQNVTFRCDPISEHNRLYWYRQTLGQGPEFLTYFQNEAQLEKSRLLSDRFSAERPKGSFSTLEIQRTEQGDSAMYLCASSPGNTDTQYFGPGTRLTVL.

The chain has TRBV7-9 and TRBJ2-3; 7 positions match TRBD1. J gave up 2 bases and V 4 bases, and 9 bases lay outside the gene matches. This CDR3 region has 16 residues. CDR1 is SEHNR, CDR2 FQNEAQ, per germline (reference sequence). CDR3 sequence (DNA): TGTGCCAGCAGCTCACAGGGGCGTGGGTACACAGATACGCAGTATTTT. This codes for CASSSQGRGYTDTQYF.

This sequence joins TRBV6-6 and TRBJ1-2; TRBD1 might be the D (5 bases). The CDR3 runs to 15 residues. The ends were cut back, 3 bases at V and 4 bases at J, with 15 bases in the middle. Germline loops: CDR1 MNHNY, CDR2 SVGAGI (reference sequence). In DNA form, the CDR3 reads TGTGCCAGCAGTTATGGGGGGGAAGGGATCTATGGCTACACCTTC. Translation: CASSYGGEGIYGYTF.

This rearrangement joins TRBV27 to TRBJ2-7; 10 bases map to TRBD2. Germline CDR1 reads MNHEY; CDR2 reads SMNVEV (reference sequence). The junction had 15 bases not matched to a gene; V was cut back by 6 bases and J by 7 bases. The CDR3 consists of 16 residues. In DNA form, the CDR3 reads TGTGCCAGCAGCCCCCGGGGCACTAGCGGGACTAAAGAGCAGTACTTC. It is translated as CASSPRGTSGTKEQYF.

This clone has just a few counts. This rearrangement joins TRBV2 to TRBJ1-1; no clear D. Trimming stripped 7 bases from V and 5 bases from J, with 5 bases between. This CDR3 is 10 amino acids long. Germline CDR1 SNHLY, CDR2 FYNNEI. The CDR3 protein is CASIDTEAFF. CDR3 coding DNA: TGTGCCAGCATAGATACTGAAGCTTTCTTT.

The chain recombines TRBV25-1 with TRBJ2-1, with D possibly matching TRBD2 (6 bases). V lost 6 bases and J lost 4, with 13 bases in between. Germline assignment: CDR1 MGHDK and CDR2 SYGVNS. The CDR3 spans 14 residues. The CDR3 DNA reads as TGTGCCAGCAGCCACACGGGGGAATACAATGAGCAGTTCTTC. This encodes CASSHTGEYNEQFF.

This chain joins TRBV29-1 and TRBJ2-3, with D possibly being TRBD2 (5 bases). Trimming pared 3 bases from V and 2 bases from J, leaving 12 bases between. There are 14 residues in the CDR3. In germline, CDR1 is SQVTM, CDR2 ANQGSEA. This chain's CDR3 is CSVDRLGVTDTQYF. The CDR3 nucleotides are TGCAGCGTTGACCGCCTCGGGGTCACAGATACGCAGTATTTT.

CDR3 bases: TGTGCCAGCAGCGTGGGGACTAGCTGGTTTGACGAGCAGTACTTC. Its translation: CASSVGTSWFDEQYF. The chain joins TRBV9 to TRBJ2-7; 9 bases map to TRBD2. Germline trimming cut 2 bases from V and 5 bases from J; bases unmatched to any gene: 8. Germline V gene sequence: CDR1 SGDLS, CDR2 YYNGEE. The CDR3 extends over 15 amino acids.

The chain is built from TRBV30 and TRBJ1-1; D not resolved. V lost 5 bases, J lost 3 bases, and 19 bases lay in between. Germline CDR1 and CDR2: GTSNPN and SVGIG (reference sequence). The CDR3 runs 15 residues. CDR3 coding DNA: TGTGCCTGGGGTAAGAGAGAGGGCGTCTACACTGAAGCTTTCTTT. Translated: CAWGKREGVYTEAFF. The variable domain in full, completed from reference TRBV30 and TRBJ1-1, reads SQTIHQWPATLVQPVGSPLSLECTVEGTSNPNLYWYRQAAGRGLQLLFYSVGIGQISSEVPQNLSASRPQDRQFILSSKKLLLSDSGFYLCAWGKREGVYTEAFFGQGTRLTVV.

The rearrangement uses TRBV7-2 and TRBJ2-7, with D unclear. Germline CDR1 and CDR2: SGHTA and FQGNSA. V lost 1 base and J 6 bases, leaving 4 bases between the germline ends. The CDR3 spans 11 residues. CDR3 coding DNA: TGTGCCAGCAGCTTAGTGCGCGAGCAGTACTTC. This sequence encodes CASSLVREQYF.

In its sample, this clone was seen a few times. V and J are TRBV5-4 and TRBJ2-1; D gene ambiguous. V was pared by 4 bases and J by 4 bases, with 30 bases between. CDR1 SGHNT and CDR2 YYREEE come from the germline V gene (reference sequence). CDR3 size: 20 residues. The CDR3 protein is CASSPNFLAAPGPEYNEQFF. The DNA of the CDR3 is TGTGCCAGCAGCCCAAACTTTTTGGCCGCACCTGGGCCCGAGTACAATGAGCAGTTCTTC.

V and J are TRBV2 and TRBJ2-7; the match to TRBD1 covers 8 bases. The CDR3 runs 13 residues. Germline V gives CDR1 SNHLY, CDR2 FYNNEI. Trimming removed 6 bases from V and 2 bases from J; junction bases left unmatched: 3. CDR3 nucleotides: TGTGCCAGCAGGACGGGACAGGCCTACGAGCAGTACTTC. Protein: CASRTGQAYEQYF.

This rearrangement joins TRBV4-2 to TRBJ2-2; D call uncertain. Germline CDR1 LGHNA, CDR2 YNFKEQ. V was trimmed by 0 bases and J by 2 bases, leaving 7 bases between them. The CDR3 covers 15 residues. The CDR3: CASSQELLNTGELFF. The CDR3 DNA reads as TGTGCCAGCAGCCAAGAACTTCTAAACACCGGGGAGCTGTTTTTT.

The rearrangement uses TRBV14 and TRBJ2-1, with TRBD2 matching over 9 bases. The germline V gene has CDR1 SGHDN and CDR2 FVKESK. The CDR3 extends over 16 amino acids. Germline trimming cut 0 bases from V and 6 bases from J; bases unmatched to any gene: 6. The CDR3 reads CASSQELAGVGNEQFF. The CDR3 DNA reads TGTGCCAGCAGCCAAGAATTAGCGGGAGTGGGCAATGAGCAGTTCTTC.